These 18 T cell receptor beta chains share one sample of origin, sequenced in a study of blood T cell repertoires in COVID-19. The assay was immunoSEQ multiplex PCR, and TCRdb's table has in-frame clones only and misses some. The sample consists of around 100,000 clones, about 84% of them appearing once. What was sequenced was peripheral blood. These receptors all stem from a human donor in a cohort sampled during active COVID-19.

This chain connects TRBV11-2 to TRBJ2-2; TRBD1 matches at 12 bases. The CDR3 loop spans 17 amino acids. V was pared by 5 bases and J by 6 bases, with 10 bases of the junction left unmatched. Germline-derived CDR1 and CDR2 are SGHAT and FQNNGV. The CDR3 reads CASSRTRGTGGPGELFF. For the CDR3, the DNA is TGTGCCAGCAGCAGAACTCGGGGGACAGGGGGCCCCGGGGAGCTGTTTTTT. The full variable domain, its missing parts supplied by reference TRBV11-2 and TRBJ2-2, is EAGVAQSPRYKIIEKRQSVAFWCNPISGHATLYWYQQILGQGPKLLIQFQNNGVVDDSQLPKDRFSAERLKGVDSTLKIQPAKLEDSAVYLCASSRTRGTGGPGELFFGEGSRLTVL.

The chain combines TRBV6-5 with TRBJ2-1; D is possibly TRBD2 (7 bases). Germline V gene sequence: CDR1 MNHEY, CDR2 SVGAGI. The CDR3 sequence is 15 residues long. Trimming shortened V by 7 bases and J by 2 bases, and 15 bases separated the two germline ends. Written as DNA, the CDR3 is TGTGCCAGCACCCGGGGGCGGGGGACCTACAATGAGCAGTTCTTC. Translating it yields CASTRGRGTYNEQFF.

The genes are TRBV6-6 and TRBJ1-1; D is undetermined. This CDR3 has 14 residues. Germline V gene data show CDR1 as MNHNY and CDR2 as SVGAGI (reference sequence). V lost 4 bases, J lost 8 bases, and 17 bases lay in between. The CDR3 DNA reads TGTGCCAGCAGTTTTATTGGCTCCAACATAGAAGCTTTCTTT. This encodes CASSFIGSNIEAFF.

A note on this clone: Other DNA sequences in the sample encode the same CDR3. This rearrangement joins TRBV3-1 (or the pseudogene TRBV3-2) to TRBJ2-1; 8 positions match TRBD1. The germline gives CDR1 LGHDT, CDR2 YNNKEL (reference sequence). V lost 1 base, J lost 4 bases, and 3 bases stayed unmatched. CDR3 length: 15 amino acids. DNA for the CDR3: TGTGCCAGCAGCCAAGGGACAGGGCCATACAATGAGCAGTTCTTC. The encoded protein is CASSQGTGPYNEQFF.

This rearrangement joins TRBV19 to TRBJ2-7; a weak D match, TRBD1 (8 bases). The length of the CDR3 is 13 residues. V was pared by 3 bases and J by 10 bases, with 16 bases between. The germline V gene has CDR1 LNHDA and CDR2 SQIVND (reference sequence). The DNA for the CDR3 is TGTGCCAGTAGTATGACGGACAGGGACTACCAGTACTTC. Residues: CASSMTDRDYQYF.

This clone was counted a single time. This chain links TRBV6-5 with TRBJ1-4; possibly TRBD1 for D (5 bases). CDR3 length: 15 amino acids. Germline V gene lookup returns CDR1 MNHEY and CDR2 SVGAGI. The germline V and J ends were trimmed by 8 bases and 0 bases, with 13 bases remaining between them. The CDR3 coding sequence is TGTGCCAGCGCTTGGGGGGGAGCAACTAATGAAAAACTGTTTTTT. Protein sequence: CASAWGGATNEKLFF.

The chain is built from TRBV25-1 and TRBJ1-3, with D possibly matching TRBD1 (6 bases). Trimming removed 4 bases from V and 2 bases from J, with 9 bases in between. The CDR3 consists of 14 residues. Per the germline V gene, CDR1 is MGHDK and CDR2 is SYGVNS. The CDR3 region has the DNA TGTGCCAGCAGTGTACGGGACACTGGAAACACCATATATTTT. Amino acids: CASSVRDTGNTIYF.

CDR3 nucleotides: TGTGCCAGCAGCTCCTCTTGGGGGCGGATGAACACTGAAGCTTTCTTT. This translates into CASSSSWGRMNTEAFF. V usage is TRBV7-9 and J usage is TRBJ1-1; possible D gene TRBD1, 6 bases. There are 16 residues in the CDR3. Germline values: CDR1 SEHNR, CDR2 FQNEAQ (reference sequence). Trimming cost V 4 bases and J 0 bases, with 15 bases left between them.

The J gene is TRBJ1-4, the V gene TRBV11-2; D gene uncertain. Germline V gives CDR1 SGHAT, CDR2 FQNNGV. V lost 0 bases to trimming and J lost 13 bases, with 12 bases between them. CDR3 length: 13 residues. This CDR3 is CASSLDGRVGLFF. The CDR3 region has the DNA TGTGCCAGCAGCTTAGATGGGAGGGTAGGACTGTTTTTT.

The chain links TRBV7-9 to TRBJ2-7; 7 nucleotides agree with TRBD1. Unmatched junction bases numbered 7, after V lost 3 bases and J lost 2 bases. Germline V gives CDR1 SEHNR, CDR2 FQNEAQ (reference sequence). The CDR3 contains 15 residues. This CDR3 is CASSFGTAGTYEQYF. The CDR3 nucleotides read TGTGCCAGCAGCTTCGGGACAGCCGGGACCTACGAGCAGTACTTC. Full variable domain (missing parts from reference TRBV7-9 and TRBJ2-7): DTGVSQNPRHKITKRGQNVTFRCDPISEHNRLYWYRQTLGQGPEFLTYFQNEAQLEKSRLLSDRFSAERPKGSFSTLEIQRTEQGDSAMYLCASSFGTAGTYEQYFGPGTRLTVT.

CDR3 loop: CASSREYSYNEQFF. In nucleotides, the CDR3 is TGCGCCAGCAGCCGAGAATACTCCTACAATGAGCAGTTCTTC. The V call is TRBV5-1, the J call TRBJ2-1; D unclear. Germline loops: CDR1 SGHRS, CDR2 YFSETQ. This CDR3 spans 14 amino acids. The V end was cut by 4 bases, the J end by 0 bases, with 8 bases between. Based on the CDR3 plus reference TRBV5-1 and TRBJ2-1, the full variable domain is KAGVTQTPRYLIKTRGQQVTLSCSPISGHRSVSWYQQTPGQGLQFLFEYFSETQRNKGNFPGRFSGRQFSNSRSEMNVSTLELGDSALYLCASSREYSYNEQFFGPGTRLTVL.

This clone was picked up one time. In the same sample, other DNA sequences code for this CDR3. The genes are TRBV18 and TRBJ1-1; D possibly corresponds to TRBD1 (5 bases). The CDR3 sequence is 13 residues long. CDR1 is KGHSH, CDR2 LQKENI, per germline. Trimming took 3 bases from V and 1 from J, leaving 6 bases between them. The DNA for the CDR3 is TGTGCCAGCTCACCCACAGGGAACACTGAAGCTTTCTTT. Translated: CASSPTGNTEAFF.

V gene TRBV4-3 combines with J gene TRBJ1-4; no reliable D call. V dropped 0 bases and J dropped 3 bases, with 11 bases sitting between them. Germline CDR1 is LGHNA and CDR2 is YSLEER. The CDR3 has 16 residues. The CDR3 loop reads CASSQEGGLPNEKLFF. In DNA, the CDR3 is TGCGCCAGCAGCCAAGAAGGAGGGCTTCCTAATGAAAAACTGTTTTTT.

To note about this clone: A read error may produce the germline difference seen at one junction end. The chain links TRBV18 to TRBJ1-6; 8 bases match TRBD1. Germline CDR1 KGHSH, CDR2 LQKENI. The CDR3 totals 13 residues. The CDR3 DNA reads as TGTGCCAGCTCAGGACAGGGTAATTCACCCTTCCACTTT. It translates to CASSGQGNSPFHF.

This chain links TRBV9 with TRBJ2-1, with 10 bases lining up with TRBD2. The CDR3 loop spans 16 amino acids. The ends lost 0 bases at V and 10 bases at J; junction bases unmatched: 10. From germline, CDR1 is SGDLS and CDR2 YYNGEE. This CDR3 reads CASSVGASGGAGEQFF. CDR3 bases: TGTGCCAGCAGCGTAGGGGCGAGCGGGGGGGCCGGGGAGCAGTTCTTC.

V usage is TRBV7-2 and J usage is TRBJ2-1, with TRBD2 identical over 13 bases. Trimming removed 7 bases from V and 7 bases from J; junction bases left unmatched: 10. The CDR3 loop spans 16 amino acids. The germline CDR1 and CDR2 sequences are SGHTA and FQGNSA. CDR3 sequence (DNA): TGTGCCAGCACAGACCAACCGGGACTAGCGGGGAATGAGCAGTTCTTC. Translating it yields CASTDQPGLAGNEQFF.

The rearrangement links TRBV6-1 to TRBJ1-4; D may be TRBD1 (5 bases). Germline V gene lookup returns CDR1 MNHNS and CDR2 SASEGT. V was shortened by 3 bases and J by 0 bases, with 5 bases between the two germline ends. This CDR3 comprises 14 residues. CDR3 nucleotides: TGTGCCAGCAGTGAGGGGCCAACTAATGAAAAACTGTTTTTT. Amino acid sequence: CASSEGPTNEKLFF.

This sequence joins TRBV6-2 or TRBV6-3 and TRBJ1-3, with 8 bases identical to TRBD1. The CDR3 runs to 16 residues. The trim removed 6 bases at V and 1 base at J, leaving 8 bases unmatched. Germline CDR1 reads MNHEY; CDR2 reads SVGEGT. The CDR3 DNA reads TGTGCCAGCAGCCCAGATCGGACAGGGTCTGGAAACACCATATATTTT. Protein product: CASSPDRTGSGNTIYF.